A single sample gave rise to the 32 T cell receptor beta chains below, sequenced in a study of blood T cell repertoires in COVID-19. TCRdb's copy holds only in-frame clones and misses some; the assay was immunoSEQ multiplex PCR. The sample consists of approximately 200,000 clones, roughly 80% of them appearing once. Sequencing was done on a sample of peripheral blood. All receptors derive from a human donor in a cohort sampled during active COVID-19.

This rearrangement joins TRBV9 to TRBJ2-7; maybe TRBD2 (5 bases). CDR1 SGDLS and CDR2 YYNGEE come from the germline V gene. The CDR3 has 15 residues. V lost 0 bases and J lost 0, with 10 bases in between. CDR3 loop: CASSVATGISYEQYF. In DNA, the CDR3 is TGTGCCAGCAGCGTAGCGACGGGGATCTCCTACGAGCAGTACTTC.

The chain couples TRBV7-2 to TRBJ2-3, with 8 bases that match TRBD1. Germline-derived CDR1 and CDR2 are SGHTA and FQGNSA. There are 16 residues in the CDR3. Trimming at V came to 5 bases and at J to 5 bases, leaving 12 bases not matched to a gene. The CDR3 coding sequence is TGTGCCAGCAGCCGGCAAGCAGGACAGGGAGGAGATACGCAGTATTTT. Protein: CASSRQAGQGGDTQYF.

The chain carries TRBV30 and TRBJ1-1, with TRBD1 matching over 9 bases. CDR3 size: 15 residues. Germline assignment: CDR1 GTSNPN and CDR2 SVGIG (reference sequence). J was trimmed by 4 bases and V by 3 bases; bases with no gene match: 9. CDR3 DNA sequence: TGTGCCTGGAGGGTAGGAGGGACAGGGTTCACTGAAGCTTTCTTT. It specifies CAWRVGGTGFTEAFF.

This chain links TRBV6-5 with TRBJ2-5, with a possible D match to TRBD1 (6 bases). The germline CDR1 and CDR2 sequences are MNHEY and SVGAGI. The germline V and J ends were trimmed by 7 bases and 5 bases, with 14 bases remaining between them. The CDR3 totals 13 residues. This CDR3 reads CASTTGQWETQYF. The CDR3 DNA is TGTGCCAGCACCACGGGACAATGGGAGACCCAGTACTTC.

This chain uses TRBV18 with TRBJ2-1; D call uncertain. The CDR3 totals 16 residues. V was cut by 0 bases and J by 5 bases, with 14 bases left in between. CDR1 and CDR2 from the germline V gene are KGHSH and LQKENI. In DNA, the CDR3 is TGTGCCAGCTCACCACCGGGTCTTAAGCTAGACAATGAGCAGTTCTTC. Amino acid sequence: CASSPPGLKLDNEQFF.

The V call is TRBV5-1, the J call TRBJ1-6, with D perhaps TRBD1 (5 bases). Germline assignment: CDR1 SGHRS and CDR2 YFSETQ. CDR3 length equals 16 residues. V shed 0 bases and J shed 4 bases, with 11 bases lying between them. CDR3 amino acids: CASSLVAGPYNSPLHF. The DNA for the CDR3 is TGCGCCAGCAGCTTGGTAGCAGGGCCTTATAATTCACCCCTCCACTTT.

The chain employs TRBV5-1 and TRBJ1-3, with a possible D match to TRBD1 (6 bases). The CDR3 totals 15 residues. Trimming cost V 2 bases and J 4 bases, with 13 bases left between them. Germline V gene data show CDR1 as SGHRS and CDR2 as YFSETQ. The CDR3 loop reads CASSFNGGDGNTIYF. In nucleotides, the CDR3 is TGCGCCAGCAGCTTTAATGGGGGCGACGGAAACACCATATATTTT. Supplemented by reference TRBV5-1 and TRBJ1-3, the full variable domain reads KAGVTQTPRYLIKTRGQQVTLSCSPISGHRSVSWYQQTPGQGLQFLFEYFSETQRNKGNFPGRFSGRQFSNSRSEMNVSTLELGDSALYLCASSFNGGDGNTIYFGEGSWLTVV.

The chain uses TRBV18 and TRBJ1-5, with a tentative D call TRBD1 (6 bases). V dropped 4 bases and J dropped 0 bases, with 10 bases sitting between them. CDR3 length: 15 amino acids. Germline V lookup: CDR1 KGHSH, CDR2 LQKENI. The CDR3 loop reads CASSLGQNSNQPQHF. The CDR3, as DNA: TGTGCCAGCTCACTTGGACAGAATAGCAATCAGCCCCAGCATTTT. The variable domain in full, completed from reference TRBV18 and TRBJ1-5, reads NAGVMQNPRHLVRRRGQEARLRCSPMKGHSHVYWYRQLPEEGLKFMVYLQKENIIDESGMPKERFSAEFPKEGPSILRIQQVVRGDSAAYFCASSLGQNSNQPQHFGDGTRLSIL.

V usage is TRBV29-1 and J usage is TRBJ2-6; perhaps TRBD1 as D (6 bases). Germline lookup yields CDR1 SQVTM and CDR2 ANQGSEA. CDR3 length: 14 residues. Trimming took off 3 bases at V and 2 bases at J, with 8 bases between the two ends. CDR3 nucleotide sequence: TGCAGCGTTGAGACAGGAGCTGGGGCCAACGTCCTGACTTTC. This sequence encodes CSVETGAGANVLTF. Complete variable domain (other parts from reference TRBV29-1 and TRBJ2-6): SAVISQKPSRDICQRGTSLTIQCQVDSQVTMMFWYRQQPGQSLTLIATANQGSEATYESGFVIDKFPISRPNLTFSTLTVSNMSPEDSSIYLCSVETGAGANVLTFGAGSRLTVL.

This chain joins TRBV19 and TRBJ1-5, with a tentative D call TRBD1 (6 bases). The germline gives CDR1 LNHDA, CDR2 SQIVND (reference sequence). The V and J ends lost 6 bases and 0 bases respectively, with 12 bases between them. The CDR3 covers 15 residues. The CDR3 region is CASRPRGASNQPQHF. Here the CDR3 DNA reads TGTGCCAGTAGGCCCCGGGGGGCTAGCAATCAGCCCCAGCATTTT.

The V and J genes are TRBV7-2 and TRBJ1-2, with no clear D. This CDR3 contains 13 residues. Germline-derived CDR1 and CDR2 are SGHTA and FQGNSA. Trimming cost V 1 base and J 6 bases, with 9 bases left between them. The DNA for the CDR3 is TGTGCCAGCAGCTTAGTACCTTACAATGGCTACACCTTC. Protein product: CASSLVPYNGYTF.

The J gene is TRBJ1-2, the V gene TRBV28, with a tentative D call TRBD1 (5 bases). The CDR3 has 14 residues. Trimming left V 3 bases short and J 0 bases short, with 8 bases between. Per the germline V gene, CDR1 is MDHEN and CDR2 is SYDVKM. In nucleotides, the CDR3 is TGTGCCAGCAGTTTGACAGCCCCTAACTATGGCTACACCTTC. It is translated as CASSLTAPNYGYTF.

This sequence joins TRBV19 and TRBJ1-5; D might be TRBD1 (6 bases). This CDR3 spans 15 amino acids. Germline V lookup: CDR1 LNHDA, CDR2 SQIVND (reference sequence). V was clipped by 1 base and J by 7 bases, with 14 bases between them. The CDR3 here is CASSIASQGAQPQHF. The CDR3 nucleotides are TGTGCCAGTAGTATAGCGTCACAGGGTGCGCAGCCCCAGCATTTT.

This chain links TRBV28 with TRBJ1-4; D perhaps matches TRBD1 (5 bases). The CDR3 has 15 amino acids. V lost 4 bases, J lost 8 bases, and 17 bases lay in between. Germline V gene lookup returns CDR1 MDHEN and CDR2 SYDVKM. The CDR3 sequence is CASSSLGGAREKLFF. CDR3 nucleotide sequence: TGTGCCAGCAGTTCGCTTGGTGGGGCCAGAGAAAAACTGTTTTTT.

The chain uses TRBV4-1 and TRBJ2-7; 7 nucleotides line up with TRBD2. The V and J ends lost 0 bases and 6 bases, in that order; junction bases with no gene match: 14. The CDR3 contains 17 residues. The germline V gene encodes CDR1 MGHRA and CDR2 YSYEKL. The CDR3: CASSQDRGAGVSLEQYF. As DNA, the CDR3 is TGCGCCAGCAGCCAAGATCGAGGGGCGGGAGTAAGTCTCGAGCAGTACTTC.

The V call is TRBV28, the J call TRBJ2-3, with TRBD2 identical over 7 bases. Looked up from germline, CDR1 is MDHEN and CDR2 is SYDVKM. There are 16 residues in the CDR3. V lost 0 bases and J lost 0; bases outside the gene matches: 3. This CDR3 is CASSLWAGDSTDTQYF. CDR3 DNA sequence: TGTGCCAGCAGTTTATGGGCGGGGGATAGCACAGATACGCAGTATTTT.

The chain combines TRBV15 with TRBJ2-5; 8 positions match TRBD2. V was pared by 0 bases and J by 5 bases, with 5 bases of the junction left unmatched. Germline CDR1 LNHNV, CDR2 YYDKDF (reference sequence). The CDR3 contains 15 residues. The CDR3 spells CATSREAGVGETQYF. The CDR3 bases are TGTGCCACCAGCAGAGAAGCGGGAGTTGGCGAGACCCAGTACTTC.

This CDR3 is CASSSLRDRGGQPQHF. The CDR3 DNA reads TGTGCCAGCAGTTCCCTTAGGGACAGGGGAGGTCAGCCCCAGCATTTT. The chain combines TRBV28 with TRBJ1-5, with 10 nucleotides matching TRBD1. Unmatched junction bases numbered 9, after V lost 4 bases and J lost 6 bases. Per germline, CDR1 MDHEN and CDR2 SYDVKM. The CDR3 length is 16 residues. The full variable domain, its missing parts supplied by reference TRBV28 and TRBJ1-5, is DVKVTQSSRYLVKRTGEKVFLECVQDMDHENMFWYRQDPGLGLRLIYFSYDVKMKEKGDIPEGYSVSREKKERFSLILESASTNQTSMYLCASSSLRDRGGQPQHFGDGTRLSIL.

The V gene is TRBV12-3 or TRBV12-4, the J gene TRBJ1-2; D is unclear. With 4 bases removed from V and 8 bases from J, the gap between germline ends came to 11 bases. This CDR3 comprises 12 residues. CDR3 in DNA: TGTGCCAGCAGTTGGGTTTGGAGCGGCTACACCTTC. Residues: CASSWVWSGYTF.

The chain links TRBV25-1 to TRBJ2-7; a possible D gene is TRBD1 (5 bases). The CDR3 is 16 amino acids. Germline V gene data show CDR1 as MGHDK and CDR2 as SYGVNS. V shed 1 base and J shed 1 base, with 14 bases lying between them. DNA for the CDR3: TGTGCCAGCAGTGAATGGGGCCAGGGTGAGTCCTACGAGCAGTACTTC. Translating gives CASSEWGQGESYEQYF.

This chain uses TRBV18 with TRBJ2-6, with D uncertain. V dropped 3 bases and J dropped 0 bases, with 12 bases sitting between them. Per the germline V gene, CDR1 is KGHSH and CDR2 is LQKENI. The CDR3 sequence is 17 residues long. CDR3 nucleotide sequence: TGTGCCAGCTCACCCTCAGACAAGAGCTCTGGGGCCAACGTCCTGACTTTC. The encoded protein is CASSPSDKSSGANVLTF.

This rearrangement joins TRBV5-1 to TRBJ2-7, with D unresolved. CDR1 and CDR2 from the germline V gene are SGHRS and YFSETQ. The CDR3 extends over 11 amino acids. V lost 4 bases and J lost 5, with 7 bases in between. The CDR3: CASSGLNEQYF. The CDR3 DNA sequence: TGCGCCAGCAGCGGCCTTAACGAGCAGTACTTC.

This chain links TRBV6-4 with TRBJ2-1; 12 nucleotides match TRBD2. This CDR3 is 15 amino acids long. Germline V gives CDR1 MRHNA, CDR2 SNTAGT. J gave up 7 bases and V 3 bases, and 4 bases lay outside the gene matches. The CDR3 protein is CASSDGLAGPNEQFF. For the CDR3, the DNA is TGTGCCAGCAGTGATGGACTAGCGGGACCTAATGAGCAGTTCTTC.

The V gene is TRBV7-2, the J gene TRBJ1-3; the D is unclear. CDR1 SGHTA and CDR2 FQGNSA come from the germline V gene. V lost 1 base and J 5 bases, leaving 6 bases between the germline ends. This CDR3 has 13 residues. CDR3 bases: TGTGCCAGCAGCTTAGACAGCAGAAACACCATATATTTT. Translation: CASSLDSRNTIYF.

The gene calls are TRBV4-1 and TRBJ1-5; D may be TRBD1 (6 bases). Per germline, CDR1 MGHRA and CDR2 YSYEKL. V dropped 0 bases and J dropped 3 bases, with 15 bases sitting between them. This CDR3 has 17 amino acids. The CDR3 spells CASSQDLTGTFNQPQHF. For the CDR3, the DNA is TGCGCCAGCAGCCAAGATCTGACAGGAACTTTCAATCAGCCCCAGCATTTT.

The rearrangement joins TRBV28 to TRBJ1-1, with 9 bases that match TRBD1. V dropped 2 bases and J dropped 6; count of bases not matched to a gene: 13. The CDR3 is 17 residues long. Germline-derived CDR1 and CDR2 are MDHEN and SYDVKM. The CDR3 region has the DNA TGTGCCAGCAGTTTAATAGGAGGAGGACAGGGGCCCCCTGAAGCTTTCTTT. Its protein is CASSLIGGGQGPPEAFF.

The CDR3 is CATTLAGPVREQFF. The CDR3 DNA sequence: TGTGCCACAACATTAGCGGGCCCGGTGAGGGAGCAGTTCTTC. V and J are TRBV2 and TRBJ2-1; the match to TRBD2 covers 7 bases. Per germline, CDR1 SNHLY and CDR2 FYNNEI. This CDR3 comprises 14 residues. The V and J ends lost 10 bases and 10 bases, in that order; junction bases with no gene match: 16.

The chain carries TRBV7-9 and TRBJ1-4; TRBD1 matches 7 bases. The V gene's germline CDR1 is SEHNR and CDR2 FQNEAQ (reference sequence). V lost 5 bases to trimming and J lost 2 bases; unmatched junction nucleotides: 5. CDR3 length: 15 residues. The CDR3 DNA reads TGTGCCAGCAGCGGGACAGACAGGACTAATGAAAAACTGTTTTTT. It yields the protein CASSGTDRTNEKLFF.

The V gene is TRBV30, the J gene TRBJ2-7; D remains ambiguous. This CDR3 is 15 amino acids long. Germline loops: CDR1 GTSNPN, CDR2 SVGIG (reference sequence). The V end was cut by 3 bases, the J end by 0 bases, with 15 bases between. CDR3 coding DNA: TGTGCCTGGAGCCCACGCGGCGCCAGCTCCTACGAGCAGTACTTC. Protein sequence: CAWSPRGASSYEQYF.

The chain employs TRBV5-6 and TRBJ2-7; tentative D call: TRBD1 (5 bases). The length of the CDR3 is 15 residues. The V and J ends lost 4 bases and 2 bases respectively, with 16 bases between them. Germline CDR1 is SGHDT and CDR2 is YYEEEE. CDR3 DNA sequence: TGTGCCAGCAGCCTATTCCAGACAGCCACCTACGAGCAGTACTTC. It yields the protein CASSLFQTATYEQYF.

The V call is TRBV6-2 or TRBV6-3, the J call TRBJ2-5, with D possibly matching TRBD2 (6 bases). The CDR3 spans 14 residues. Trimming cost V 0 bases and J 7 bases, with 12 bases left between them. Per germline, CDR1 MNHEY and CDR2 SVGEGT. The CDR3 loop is CASSYSRDLGTQYF. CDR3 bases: TGTGCCAGCAGTTACTCGCGGGACTTGGGGACCCAGTACTTC.

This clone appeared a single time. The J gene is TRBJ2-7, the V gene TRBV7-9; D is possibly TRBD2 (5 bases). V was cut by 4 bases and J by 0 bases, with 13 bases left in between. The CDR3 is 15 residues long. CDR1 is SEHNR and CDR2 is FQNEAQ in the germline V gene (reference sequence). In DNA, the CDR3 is TGTGCCAGCAGCTACCAGACGGGGAGCTCCTACGAGCAGTACTTC. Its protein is CASSYQTGSSYEQYF.